A selection of T cell receptor beta chains follows, all from one sample in a study of T cell responses to AZD1222 COVID-19 vaccine. Generated by immunoSEQ multiplex PCR, the TCRdb table keeps only in-frame clones and is missing some. The sample consists of about 110,000 clones, 70% to 85% of them appearing once. The sample consisted of peripheral blood, taken on day 0 of AZD1222 vaccination. Receptors were obtained from an adult in good health. CDR3s include the opening cysteine and the closing phenylalanine or tryptophan. A D gene is named only where the DNA matches it firmly. The size entry is marked missing in some rows and otherwise reads once, few, many or a size class.

cdr3_nt cdr3_aa clone_size d_call j_call v_call
TGTGCCAGTAGGGAGTCCGGGCCCGAGGTTTTT CASRESGPEVF - - TRBJ1-4 TRBV6-5
TGTGCCAGCAGCCCCCATACAGGGGAGGCCTACGAGCAGTACTTC CASSPHTGEAYEQYF few - TRBJ2-7 TRBV5-6
TGTGCCAGCAGCCCAGGGGACAGGCTCACTGAAGCTTTCTTT CASSPGDRLTEAFF - TRBD1 TRBJ1-1 TRBV28
TGTGCCAGCAGCCTTAGCCCCCTACAGGGACCACCCCTCCACTTT CASSLSPLQGPPLHF - - TRBJ1-6 TRBV28
TGTGCCAGTAGTATCCGCTTAGCGGCTGGTGCTTTCTTT CASSIRLAAGAFF - - TRBJ1-1 TRBV19
TGTGCCAGCAGTTACCCCGGCTATGGCTACACCTTC CASSYPGYGYTF once - TRBJ1-2 TRBV28
TGTGCCAGCAGCTTAGTGGGAGAAGGCTACACCTTC CASSLVGEGYTF - - TRBJ1-2 TRBV7-2
TGTGCCACCAGGGACGAGAACACTGAAGCTTTCTTT CATRDENTEAFF - - TRBJ1-1 TRBV24-1
TGTGCCAGCCAATCACAGGGGGCGTCTCAGCCCCAGCATTTT CASQSQGASQPQHF - TRBD1 TRBJ1-5 TRBV19
TGTGCCAGCAGTTTGATCCGGGACAAGGAAGCTTTCTTT CASSLIRDKEAFF - - TRBJ1-1 TRBV27
TGTGCCAGCAGCTTACAGGCCGACTCCTATAATTCACCCCTCCACTTT CASSLQADSYNSPLHF - - TRBJ1-6 TRBV7-3
TGCGCCAGAGAGGATGGGAATAGCAATCAGCCCCAGCATTTT CAREDGNSNQPQHF - - TRBJ1-5 TRBV10-1
TGTGCCAGCAGCTTCCAGAAATACGAGCAGTACTTC CASSFQKYEQYF - - TRBJ2-7 TRBV28
TGTGCCAGCATGGGCCTGGGGGCCACTGAAGCTTTCTTT CASMGLGATEAFF few - TRBJ1-1 TRBV25-1
TGTGCCACAGAAGACCCGGCCAGTGGCTACACCTTC CATEDPASGYTF - - TRBJ1-2 TRBV24-1
TGCGCCAGCACCCCCCGTGACACAGGGGGTTTGAATACGCAGTATTTT CASTPRDTGGLNTQYF - TRBD1 TRBJ2-3 TRBV5-1
TGTGCCAGCAGCCGGGACGGAACGAATCAGCCCCAGCATTTT CASSRDGTNQPQHF - - TRBJ1-5 TRBV11-1
TGTGCCTTTATCGACCGGGACAGGGGCCTAGTGGGGGACTACGAGCAGTACTTC CAFIDRDRGLVGDYEQYF - TRBD1 TRBJ2-7 TRBV2
TGTGCCAGCAGTTTCGGGGAGACCCAGTACTTC CASSFGETQYF - - TRBJ2-5 TRBV12-3/TRBV12-4
TGCGCCAGCAGCTTGCTAGCGGGGGGTCCGAACGGGGAGCTGTTTTTT CASSLLAGGPNGELFF - TRBD2 TRBJ2-2 TRBV5-1
TGTGTCAGCAGCCAAGGTGGAGGACAGAGGACGCAGTATTTT CVSSQGGGQRTQYF - - TRBJ2-3 TRBV14
TGTGCCAGCAGTCCCCCCAAACTTACTGAAGCTTTCTTT CASSPPKLTEAFF - - TRBJ1-1 TRBV6-5
TGTGCCAGTAGCCTGACAGGGGGCACTGAAGCTTTCTTT CASSLTGGTEAFF - TRBD1 TRBJ1-1 TRBV19
TGTGCCAGCAGCCCGGATCGGGGTACCTACGAGCAGTACTTC CASSPDRGTYEQYF - - TRBJ2-7 TRBV5-4
TGTGCCAGCAGTGAATTTGGCCCCCAAGAGACCCAGTACTTC CASSEFGPQETQYF - - TRBJ2-5 TRBV6-1
TGCAGCGAGAGACAGGGTGGCACAGATACGCAGTATTTT CSERQGGTDTQYF - TRBD1 TRBJ2-3 TRBV29-1
TGTGCCACAGCCGGGACACGCTCTGAAAAACTGTTTTTT CATAGTRSEKLFF - - TRBJ1-4 TRBV19
TGTGCCAGCAGCCCTAGCGGGGAGGTAGAGACCCAGTACTTC CASSPSGEVETQYF many TRBD2 TRBJ2-5 TRBV3-1/TRBV3-2
TGTGCCAGCAGCCGAAGACAGGGGAGGGAAAAACTGTTTTTT CASSRRQGREKLFF - TRBD1 TRBJ1-4 TRBV28
TGTGCCAGCAGCGCTGGTATAGCGGGGGGCCAAGAGACCCAGTACTTC CASSAGIAGGQETQYF - TRBD2 TRBJ2-5 TRBV9
TGTGCCGCGCGGGGGAACACTGAAGCTTTCTTT CAARGNTEAFF - - TRBJ1-1 TRBV2
TGTGCCAGCAGCCCCCCCGACAGGGGCACAGATACGCAGTATTTT CASSPPDRGTDTQYF - TRBD1 TRBJ2-3 TRBV5-6
TGTGCCAGCAGCTTAATCTGGCGGGGGCCCCGGGAGACCCAGTACTTC CASSLIWRGPRETQYF - - TRBJ2-5 TRBV7-8